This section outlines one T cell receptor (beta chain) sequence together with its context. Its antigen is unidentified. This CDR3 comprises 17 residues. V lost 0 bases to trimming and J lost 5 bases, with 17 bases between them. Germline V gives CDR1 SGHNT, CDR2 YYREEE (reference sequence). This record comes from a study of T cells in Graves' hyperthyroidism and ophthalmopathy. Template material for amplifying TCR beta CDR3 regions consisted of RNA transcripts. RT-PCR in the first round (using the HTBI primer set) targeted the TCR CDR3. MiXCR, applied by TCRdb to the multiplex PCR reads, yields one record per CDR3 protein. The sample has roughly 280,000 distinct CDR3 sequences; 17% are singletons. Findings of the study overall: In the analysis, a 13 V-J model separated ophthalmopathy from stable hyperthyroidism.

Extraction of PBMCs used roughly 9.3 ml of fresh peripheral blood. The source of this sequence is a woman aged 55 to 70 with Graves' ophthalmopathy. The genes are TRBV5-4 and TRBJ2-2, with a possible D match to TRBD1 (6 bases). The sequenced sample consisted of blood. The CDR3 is CASSLGLDSTKTGELFF. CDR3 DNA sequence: TGTGCCAGCAGCTTGGGTTTGGACAGCACAAAAACCGGGGAGCTGTTTTTT.